The rows below give T cell receptor beta chains drawn from one sample of a study of blood T cells in healthy people across ages. TCRdb independently ran MiXCR on the 5' RACE reads; one entry per CDR3 protein. The table has around 780,000 distinct CDR3 sequences, about 61% seen once. What was sequenced was blood. The receptors here all came from a man aged 35-49 years in good health. Both conserved end residues are part of each CDR3. The D gene is left open where the match is weak. Size values are once, few and many counts, or a class for expanded clones, and some rows have none.

v_call: TRBV4-1
j_call: TRBJ2-7
clone_size: -
d_call: -
cdr3_nt: TGCGCCAGCAGCCAACAGCTGACCAGCTCCTACGAGCAGTACTTC
cdr3_aa: CASSQQLTSSYEQYF

v_call: TRBV5-1
j_call: TRBJ2-7
clone_size: -
d_call: -
cdr3_nt: TGCGCCAGCAGCATGGCCTACGAGCAGTACTTC
cdr3_aa: CASSMAYEQYF

v_call: TRBV4-1
j_call: TRBJ2-5
clone_size: -
d_call: TRBD2
cdr3_nt: TGCGCCAGCAGCCCCACACCGGGACTAGCGGCAAGATCTCGGTACTTC
cdr3_aa: CASSPTPGLAARSRYF

v_call: TRBV20-1
j_call: TRBJ2-5
clone_size: -
d_call: -
cdr3_nt: TGCAGTGCTAGATCGTTGCTAGGACTCAACCGGGACCAACAAGAGACCCAGTACTTC
cdr3_aa: CSARSLLGLNRDQQETQYF

v_call: TRBV28
j_call: TRBJ2-7
clone_size: few
d_call: -
cdr3_nt: TGTGCCACCGACGAGGGAGGGGGCGAGCAGTACTTC
cdr3_aa: CATDEGGGEQYF

v_call: TRBV20-1
j_call: TRBJ2-5
clone_size: -
d_call: -
cdr3_nt: TGCAGTGCTAGAGTGATTGGGGCGGGAGAGACCCAGTACTTC
cdr3_aa: CSARVIGAGETQYF

v_call: TRBV4-1
j_call: TRBJ1-4
clone_size: few
d_call: -
cdr3_nt: TGCGCCAGCAGCCCATCAGACTCAGGCGGTGAAAAACTGTTTTTT
cdr3_aa: CASSPSDSGGEKLFF

v_call: TRBV20-1
j_call: TRBJ2-3
clone_size: -
d_call: -
cdr3_nt: TGCAGTGCTAGTTTCCGAGATACGCAGTATTTT
cdr3_aa: CSASFRDTQYF

v_call: TRBV29-1
j_call: TRBJ1-2
clone_size: once
d_call: TRBD1
cdr3_nt: TGCAGCGTTGACGAGACAGGGGGTGACTATGGCTACACCTTC
cdr3_aa: CSVDETGGDYGYTF

v_call: TRBV7-9
j_call: TRBJ2-3
clone_size: -
d_call: TRBD2
cdr3_nt: TGTGCCAGCAGCTTTGGTAGCGGGGGGTCGGATACGCAGTATTTT
cdr3_aa: CASSFGSGGSDTQYF

v_call: TRBV9
j_call: TRBJ2-3
clone_size: few
d_call: -
cdr3_nt: TGTGCCAGCAGCGTAGGATCGGGAGTAGTAACAGATACGCAGTATTTT
cdr3_aa: CASSVGSGVVTDTQYF

v_call: TRBV10-3
j_call: TRBJ2-7
clone_size: few
d_call: TRBD1
cdr3_nt: TGTGCCATCAGTGAGTCAGGGGACAGTTACTACGAGCAGTACTTC
cdr3_aa: CAISESGDSYYEQYF

v_call: TRBV29-1
j_call: TRBJ1-2
clone_size: -
d_call: -
cdr3_nt: TGCAGCGTTGAGGAGGGATCTGATGGCTACACCTTC
cdr3_aa: CSVEEGSDGYTF

v_call: TRBV7-2
j_call: TRBJ2-3
clone_size: -
d_call: -
cdr3_nt: TGTGCCAGCAGCTTAGCCCGTGAACAGTATTTT
cdr3_aa: CASSLAREQYF

v_call: TRBV20-1
j_call: TRBJ2-5
clone_size: -
d_call: TRBD1
cdr3_nt: TGCAGTGCTAGTAGAGGGGGCGTCTGGGAGACCCAGTACTTC
cdr3_aa: CSASRGGVWETQYF

v_call: TRBV28
j_call: TRBJ2-1
clone_size: few
d_call: TRBD2
cdr3_nt: TGTGCCAGCAGTTTTACAACTTGGACTAGCGGGAATAATGAGCAGTTCTTC
cdr3_aa: CASSFTTWTSGNNEQFF

v_call: TRBV20-1
j_call: TRBJ2-1
clone_size: -
d_call: TRBD2
cdr3_nt: TGCAGTGCTCCGTATAGCGGGAGAAAGTTCTTC
cdr3_aa: CSAPYSGRKFF

v_call: TRBV5-1
j_call: TRBJ2-4
clone_size: -
d_call: -
cdr3_nt: TGCGCCAGCAGCTTGGTGGGACAGCGGAGGGACATTCAGTACTTC
cdr3_aa: CASSLVGQRRDIQYF

v_call: TRBV27
j_call: TRBJ1-2
clone_size: -
d_call: -
cdr3_nt: TGTGCCAGCAGTTCCGCCAGCCCGGGACTCAAATTTAACTATGGCTACACCTTC
cdr3_aa: CASSSASPGLKFNYGYTF

v_call: TRBV29-1
j_call: TRBJ2-3
clone_size: few
d_call: -
cdr3_nt: TGCAGCGCCATACAGGGTCTTCGGGGAGATACGCAGTATTTT
cdr3_aa: CSAIQGLRGDTQYF

v_call: TRBV18
j_call: TRBJ2-7
clone_size: -
d_call: -
cdr3_nt: TGTGCCAGCTCACCATCCAGTACCTACGAGCAGTACTTC
cdr3_aa: CASSPSSTYEQYF

v_call: TRBV19
j_call: TRBJ2-5
clone_size: -
d_call: -
cdr3_nt: TGTGCCAGTAAAGTCGATGGGCAAGAGACCCAGTACTTC
cdr3_aa: CASKVDGQETQYF

v_call: TRBV25-1
j_call: TRBJ2-1
clone_size: -
d_call: TRBD2
cdr3_nt: TGTGCCAGCAGAGACATAGCGGGGGGGTCCTACAATGAGCAGTTCTTC
cdr3_aa: CASRDIAGGSYNEQFF

v_call: TRBV20-1
j_call: TRBJ2-5
clone_size: -
d_call: TRBD1
cdr3_nt: TGCAGTGCTAGGACAGGGGCGATTCCCCAAGAGACCCAGTACTTC
cdr3_aa: CSARTGAIPQETQYF

v_call: TRBV7-2
j_call: TRBJ2-7
clone_size: many
d_call: TRBD2
cdr3_nt: TGTGCCAGCAGCCTGGGACTAGCCTACGAGCAGTACTTC
cdr3_aa: CASSLGLAYEQYF

v_call: TRBV12-3/TRBV12-4
j_call: TRBJ2-7
clone_size: few
d_call: TRBD1
cdr3_nt: TGTGCCAGCAGGAGGACAGGTTCTAACGAGCAGTACTTC
cdr3_aa: CASRRTGSNEQYF

v_call: TRBV6-5
j_call: TRBJ1-3
clone_size: few
d_call: TRBD1
cdr3_nt: TGTGCCAGCAGGCGGGACAGTAAGAGCTCTGGAAACACCATATATTTT
cdr3_aa: CASRRDSKSSGNTIYF

v_call: TRBV5-1
j_call: TRBJ2-7
clone_size: -
d_call: -
cdr3_nt: TGCGCCAGCAGCTTGGCCGGTGGGGTGGGGTCCTACGAGCAGTACTTC
cdr3_aa: CASSLAGGVGSYEQYF

v_call: TRBV7-3
j_call: TRBJ2-1
clone_size: -
d_call: -
cdr3_nt: TGTGCCAGCAGCTTTATAGGGGGCTACAATGAGCAGTTCTTC
cdr3_aa: CASSFIGGYNEQFF

v_call: TRBV11-3
j_call: TRBJ2-3
clone_size: -
d_call: TRBD2
cdr3_nt: TGTGCCAGCAGCTCCACGACTAGCGGACGCACAGATACGCAGTATTTT
cdr3_aa: CASSSTTSGRTDTQYF

v_call: TRBV7-9
j_call: TRBJ2-5
clone_size: -
d_call: TRBD1
cdr3_nt: TGTGCCAGCAGGCCTAACAGGGGGCAGGAGACCCAGTACTTC
cdr3_aa: CASRPNRGQETQYF

v_call: TRBV28
j_call: TRBJ1-4
clone_size: -
d_call: -
cdr3_nt: TGTGCCAGCAGTCGAAGGAGTCTAGGAGCCCAACTCCCAACTAATGAAAAACTGTTTTTT
cdr3_aa: CASSRRSLGAQLPTNEKLFF

v_call: TRBV6-6
j_call: TRBJ2-1
clone_size: -
d_call: -
cdr3_nt: TGTGCCAGCAGTTACCAAGAGCTGGGGAACTCCTACAATGAGCAGTTCTTC
cdr3_aa: CASSYQELGNSYNEQFF

v_call: TRBV28
j_call: TRBJ1-1
clone_size: many
d_call: -
cdr3_nt: TGTGCCAGCAGTGGGCAGGCCCGGGTGAGCACTGAAGCTTTCTTT
cdr3_aa: CASSGQARVSTEAFF

v_call: TRBV29-1
j_call: TRBJ1-1
clone_size: -
d_call: -
cdr3_nt: TGCAGCGTAGACAGGTTGGTTCGGGACACTGAAGCTTTCTTT
cdr3_aa: CSVDRLVRDTEAFF

v_call: TRBV11-2
j_call: TRBJ2-1
clone_size: -
d_call: -
cdr3_nt: TGTGCCAGCAGCTTAGCAACATATGAGCAGTTCTTC
cdr3_aa: CASSLATYEQFF

v_call: TRBV9
j_call: TRBJ2-1
clone_size: -
d_call: TRBD2
cdr3_nt: TGTGCCAGCAGCGTAGGACTAGCGAGTCTGTCTTCTGGCTACAATGAGCAGTTCTTC
cdr3_aa: CASSVGLASLSSGYNEQFF

v_call: TRBV29-1
j_call: TRBJ2-7
clone_size: -
d_call: TRBD1
cdr3_nt: TGCAGCGTCGAGGACAGGGGGCATCACGAGCAGTACTTC
cdr3_aa: CSVEDRGHHEQYF

v_call: TRBV6-6
j_call: TRBJ1-5
clone_size: -
d_call: -
cdr3_nt: TGTGCCAGCACCCAGGGGTATAACCAGCCCCAGCATTTT
cdr3_aa: CASTQGYNQPQHF

v_call: TRBV12-3/TRBV12-4
j_call: TRBJ1-5
clone_size: few
d_call: TRBD1
cdr3_nt: TGTGCCAGCAGCAGGACAGGAGTAGATCAGCCCCAGCATTTT
cdr3_aa: CASSRTGVDQPQHF

v_call: TRBV20-1
j_call: TRBJ2-7
clone_size: -
d_call: -
cdr3_nt: TGCAGTGCTAGAGATTGGGCGAGCACAGCTTCCTACAATGAGCAGTACTTC
cdr3_aa: CSARDWASTASYNEQYF

v_call: TRBV20-1
j_call: TRBJ1-5
clone_size: -
d_call: -
cdr3_nt: TGCAGTGCTAGAGGGCGGGAGAATCAGCCCCAGCATTTT
cdr3_aa: CSARGRENQPQHF

v_call: TRBV29-1
j_call: TRBJ2-5
clone_size: -
d_call: -
cdr3_nt: TGCAGCGTGACGGGCGCCAGCTCCTACAATGAGCAGTACTTC
cdr3_aa: CSVTGASSYNEQYF

v_call: TRBV9
j_call: TRBJ1-2
clone_size: -
d_call: -
cdr3_nt: TGTGCCAGCAGCGTAGTAACCGGCTATGGCTACACCTTC
cdr3_aa: CASSVVTGYGYTF

v_call: TRBV10-3
j_call: TRBJ2-1
clone_size: -
d_call: TRBD1
cdr3_nt: TGTGCCATCAGTGGTGCCGGAATTGACAGGGGAACCTACAATGAGCAGTTCTTC
cdr3_aa: CAISGAGIDRGTYNEQFF